This T cell receptor (beta chain) comes out of a study of blood T cell repertoires in COVID-19. Some clones are missing from TCRdb's copy, which holds only in-frame ones; the method was immunoSEQ multiplex PCR. Among roughly 320,000 clones listed, 89% were seen once. Trimming cost V 1 base and J 4 bases; bases outside gene matches: 6. Germline CDR1 is SGHAT and CDR2 is FQNNGV. The CDR3 is 15 amino acids. The sequence was collected from a woman aged 25-40 years with COVID-19, enrolled during active disease. The rearrangement uses TRBV11-2 and TRBJ1-1; 7 positions agree with TRBD1. The sequenced sample consisted of peripheral blood. The CDR3 DNA reads as TGTGCCAGCAGCTTAGGACAGGGATGGGGCACTGAAGCTTTCTTT. It encodes CASSLGQGWGTEAFF. The full variable domain, with the rest looked up from reference TRBV11-2 and TRBJ1-1, is EAGVAQSPRYKIIEKRQSVAFWCNPISGHATLYWYQQILGQGPKLLIQFQNNGVVDDSQLPKDRFSAERLKGVDSTLKIQPAKLEDSAVYLCASSLGQGWGTEAFFGQGTRLTVV.